The next 26 T cell receptor beta chains were all read from a single sample in a study of OX40 agonist ivuxolimab in advanced cancers. Produced via immunoSEQ multiplex PCR; TCRdb's table is partial and in-frame only. The repertoire includes tens of thousands of clones, around nine tenths of them detected once, and 3% to 4% sits in the top ten. Sequencing was performed on CD4+ or CD8+ T cells sorted from blood, taken in a trial of the OX40 agonist ivuxolimab. The receptors derive from an adult with an advanced solid tumor such as melanoma, head and neck, liver or kidney cancer.

The chain carries TRBV11-2 and TRBJ2-5, with 10 nucleotides matching TRBD2. With 3 bases clipped from V and 1 base from J, the junction kept 5 bases outside the gene matches. The CDR3 has 16 amino acids. Per the germline V gene, CDR1 is SGHAT and CDR2 is FQNNGV. The CDR3 DNA reads as TGTGCCAGCAGCTTTGGGCTAGCGGGGGCCCAAGAGACCCAGTACTTC. It is translated as CASSFGLAGAQETQYF.

This clone was counted once. The genes are TRBV9 and TRBJ2-3; 8 nucleotides align to TRBD2. J lost 5 bases, V lost 0 bases, and 8 bases had no gene match. This CDR3 is 16 amino acids long. The germline V gene has CDR1 SGDLS and CDR2 YYNGEE. The DNA of the CDR3 is TGTGCCAGCAGCGTAGTTGGAGCGGGGGTCTTAGATACGCAGTATTTT. Translating it yields CASSVVGAGVLDTQYF.

The chain uses TRBV4-1 and TRBJ2-5, with D possibly matching TRBD2 (7 bases). The CDR3 has 16 residues. Germline values: CDR1 MGHRA, CDR2 YSYEKL. V was shortened by 1 base and J by 1 base, with 13 bases between the two germline ends. CDR3 protein: CASSQVRGAVQETQYF. For the CDR3, the DNA is TGCGCCAGCAGCCAAGTTCGGGGGGCAGTCCAAGAGACCCAGTACTTC.

The CDR3 sequence: CASSCLLRSEQYF. For the CDR3, the DNA is TGTGCCAGCAGCTGCCTCCTAAGGAGCGAGCAGTACTTC. V and J are TRBV11-3 and TRBJ2-7, with D unclear. The V gene's germline CDR1 is SGHNT and CDR2 YENEEA. Trimming left V 4 bases short and J 6 bases short, with 13 bases between. The CDR3 runs to 13 residues. The whole variable domain, remainder taken from reference TRBV11-3 and TRBJ2-7, is EAGVVQSPRYKIIEKKQPVAFWCNPISGHNTLYWYLQNLGQGPELLIRYENEEAVDDSQLPKDRFSAERLKGVDSTLKIQPAELGDSAVYLCASSCLLRSEQYFGPGTRLTVT.

The chain has TRBV28 and TRBJ2-7; TRBD1 aligns across 10 bases. With 6 bases clipped from V and 2 bases from J, the junction kept 10 bases outside the gene matches. The CDR3 covers 16 residues. CDR1 is MDHEN and CDR2 is SYDVKM in the germline V gene. The CDR3 loop is CASRLPGTGDPYEQYF. The DNA of the CDR3 is TGTGCCAGCAGGCTCCCCGGGACAGGGGATCCCTACGAGCAGTACTTC.

The chain links TRBV11-2 to TRBJ1-6; 7 positions agree with TRBD1. Germline V gene lookup returns CDR1 SGHAT and CDR2 FQNNGV. This CDR3 region has 14 residues. Trimming cost V 5 bases and J 10 bases; bases outside gene matches: 8. The CDR3 loop is CASSIKTGTSPLHF. For the CDR3, the DNA is TGTGCCAGCAGCATTAAGACAGGGACCTCACCCCTCCACTTT.

The count of this clone is one. This sequence joins TRBV7-9 and TRBJ2-5; 7 nucleotides align to TRBD2. Germline assignment: CDR1 SEHNR and CDR2 FQNEAQ (reference sequence). The V segment lost 7 bases and the J segment 5 bases; nucleotides outside the gene matches: 7. This CDR3 is 13 amino acids long. This CDR3 is CASNRGLGETQYF. In DNA, the CDR3 is TGTGCCAGCAACCGAGGACTAGGGGAGACCCAGTACTTC.

The gene calls are TRBV10-2 and TRBJ2-4; maybe TRBD1 (5 bases). V lost 7 bases and J lost 6, with 13 bases in between. The CDR3 consists of 13 residues. The germline gives CDR1 WSHSY, CDR2 SAAADI. DNA for the CDR3: TGCGCCAGCAACCCGGACACCACAAACATTCAGTACTTC. Its protein product is CASNPDTTNIQYF.

V is TRBV9 and J is TRBJ2-3, with TRBD2 identical over 13 bases. This CDR3 region has 18 residues. V lost 4 bases to trimming and J lost 0 bases; unmatched junction nucleotides: 8. Germline V gives CDR1 SGDLS, CDR2 YYNGEE. The CDR3 region is CASSPGTSGTTSTDTQYF. The CDR3 DNA sequence: TGTGCCAGCAGCCCCGGGACTAGCGGGACCACTAGCACAGATACGCAGTATTTT. The complete variable domain, with remaining parts taken from reference TRBV9 and TRBJ2-3, reads DSGVTQTPKHLITATGQRVTLRCSPRSGDLSVYWYQQSLDQGLQFLIQYYNGEERAKGNILERFSAQQFPDLHSELNLSSLELGDSALYFCASSPGTSGTTSTDTQYFGPGTRLTVL.

The chain uses TRBV15 and TRBJ2-5; D not resolved. Germline CDR1 and CDR2: LNHNV and YYDKDF (reference sequence). CDR3 length equals 14 residues. V lost 0 bases to trimming and J lost 6 bases, with 11 bases between them. Written as DNA, the CDR3 is TGTGCCACCAGCAGAGATTCTAATAAGCAGACCCAGTACTTC. Translation gives CATSRDSNKQTQYF.

The rearrangement links TRBV6-1 to TRBJ2-1; 7 bases map to TRBD1. The trim removed 4 bases at V and 3 bases at J, leaving 3 bases unmatched. CDR1 is MNHNS, CDR2 SASEGT, per germline. The CDR3 contains 14 residues. CDR3 nucleotides: TGTGCCAGCAGTGGAGGGGACAGCTACAATGAGCAGTTCTTC. It translates to CASSGGDSYNEQFF.

The rearrangement links TRBV19 to TRBJ2-1; a possible D gene is TRBD1 (6 bases). The CDR3 is 14 amino acids. Germline values: CDR1 LNHDA, CDR2 SQIVND (reference sequence). V lost 7 bases to trimming and J lost 1 base, with 11 bases between them. The CDR3 DNA follows: TGTGCCAGTACAGCAGGGACATCCTACAATGAGCAGTTCTTC. Protein sequence: CASTAGTSYNEQFF.

This rearrangement joins TRBV6-1 to TRBJ2-2; the D call may be TRBD1 or TRBD2 (5 bases each). The CDR3 totals 14 residues. The V end lost 9 bases, the J end lost 5 bases, and 16 bases lay between the germline ends. CDR1 MNHNS and CDR2 SASEGT come from the germline V gene. The CDR3 coding sequence is TGTGCCAGTCTGGACTGGGGGTCAACCGGGGAGCTGTTTTTT. This gives the protein CASLDWGSTGELFF.

This rearrangement joins TRBV7-9 to TRBJ1-6, with a possible D match to TRBD1 (5 bases). The germline V gene has CDR1 SEHNR and CDR2 FQNEAQ (reference sequence). The V end was cut by 7 bases, the J end by 9 bases, with 16 bases between. CDR3 length equals 14 residues. CDR3: CASNGGVWGSPLHF. The CDR3 coding sequence is TGTGCCAGCAACGGAGGGGTTTGGGGTTCACCCCTCCACTTT.

The chain links TRBV5-1 to TRBJ2-3; D remains unclear. Per germline, CDR1 SGHRS and CDR2 YFSETQ. The CDR3 is 14 residues long. V was pared by 0 bases and J by 6 bases, with 11 bases between. This CDR3 reads CASSLGPLEDTQYF. CDR3 coding DNA: TGCGCCAGCAGCTTGGGTCCTTTAGAGGATACGCAGTATTTT.

This clone has more than one count but fewer than ten. CDR3 nucleotide sequence: TGTGCCAGCCCCCCGGGACAGGGGGCACCGGATACGCAGTATTTT. Its protein is CASPPGQGAPDTQYF. The rearrangement uses TRBV28 and TRBJ2-3, with TRBD1 matching over 12 bases. The V and J ends lost 8 bases and 6 bases, in that order; junction bases with no gene match: 9. The CDR3 runs 15 residues. The germline CDR1 and CDR2 sequences are MDHEN and SYDVKM.

The chain employs TRBV19 and TRBJ2-5, with 13 bases fitting TRBD2. The CDR3 is made up of 16 amino acids. V trimming: 5 bases; J trimming: 5 bases; junction bases outside the gene matches: 8. Germline loops: CDR1 LNHDA, CDR2 SQIVND (reference sequence). The CDR3 loop is CASSWGLAGLGETQYF. CDR3 coding DNA: TGTGCCAGTAGTTGGGGACTAGCGGGATTGGGGGAGACCCAGTACTTC.

Only one count was recorded for this clone. This rearrangement joins TRBV6-5 to TRBJ1-5, with a weak D call TRBD1 (5 bases). CDR1 is MNHEY, CDR2 SVGAGI, per germline. V was trimmed by 5 bases and J by 6 bases, leaving 14 bases between them. The CDR3 covers 14 residues. Here the CDR3 reads CASSPRGDIQPQHF. Here the CDR3 DNA reads TGTGCCAGCAGTCCACGGGGGGATATTCAGCCCCAGCATTTT.

The V and J genes are TRBV29-1 and TRBJ2-3, with 7 positions matching TRBD1. Per the germline V gene, CDR1 is SQVTM and CDR2 is ANQGSEA. The CDR3 runs 13 residues. Losses at the gene ends were 5 bases for V and 2 bases for J; bases not matched to a gene: 4. This CDR3 is CSVPRGNTDTQYF. The CDR3 nucleotides are TGCAGCGTTCCCAGGGGGAACACAGATACGCAGTATTTT.

The rearrangement links TRBV29-1 to TRBJ2-5, with a tentative D call TRBD2 (5 bases). The CDR3 totals 12 residues. CDR1 is SQVTM and CDR2 is ANQGSEA in the germline V gene. V shed 6 bases and J shed 1 base, with 9 bases lying between them. For the CDR3, the DNA is TGCAGCGTCAAGGACTTCCAAGAGACCCAGTACTTC. Amino acid sequence: CSVKDFQETQYF.

The chain joins TRBV5-1 to TRBJ2-1; 12 nucleotides line up with TRBD1. In germline, CDR1 is SGHRS, CDR2 YFSETQ. V trimming: 4 bases; J trimming: 8 bases; junction bases outside the gene matches: 10. The CDR3 has 16 amino acids. CDR3 sequence reads: CASSPYPGQGADEQFF. In nucleotides, the CDR3 is TGCGCCAGCAGCCCTTACCCGGGACAGGGGGCGGATGAGCAGTTCTTC.

The CDR3 protein is CASSVAVGGGYTF. The CDR3, as DNA: TGTGCCAGCAGCGTAGCGGTAGGGGGAGGCTACACCTTC. The chain is built from TRBV9 and TRBJ1-2, with D possibly TRBD1 on 6 matching bases. The V end lost 0 bases, the J end lost 8 bases, and 11 bases lay between the germline ends. The CDR3 is 13 residues long. Germline loops: CDR1 SGDLS, CDR2 YYNGEE.

This clone was seen only a few times. The V and J genes are TRBV7-3 and TRBJ2-5; D is possibly TRBD1 (5 bases). With 5 bases removed from V and 1 base from J, the gap between germline ends came to 8 bases. Germline V gives CDR1 SGHTA, CDR2 FQGTGA. This CDR3 is built from 13 residues. Written as DNA, the CDR3 is TGTGCCAGCAGCCGAGACAGCCAAGAGACCCAGTACTTC. It translates to CASSRDSQETQYF.

This clone showed up just once. This chain connects TRBV18 to TRBJ1-4, with TRBD1 as a possible D gene (5 bases). CDR3 length: 14 residues. Germline-derived CDR1 and CDR2 are KGHSH and LQKENI. Between the trimmed V and J ends, which lost 1 base and 7 bases, there was a span of 10 bases. CDR3 in amino acids: CASSPLGTGEKLFF. In nucleotides, the CDR3 is TGTGCCAGCTCACCACTTGGAACAGGTGAAAAACTGTTTTTT.

The chain employs TRBV18 and TRBJ1-1; D not resolved. With 6 bases removed from V and 4 bases from J, the gap between germline ends came to 12 bases. Germline loops: CDR1 KGHSH, CDR2 LQKENI. The CDR3 sequence is 13 residues long. The CDR3 DNA sequence: TGTGCCAGCTCGCCTGGACGAGGCACTGAAGCTTTCTTT. It translates to CASSPGRGTEAFF.

The gene calls are TRBV28 and TRBJ1-2, with no clear D. Trimming cost V 7 bases and J 2 bases, with 14 bases left between them. The CDR3 loop spans 14 amino acids. Germline values: CDR1 MDHEN, CDR2 SYDVKM. DNA for the CDR3: TGTGCCAGCACCCTCCCGGCAGCCAACTATGGCTACACCTTC. This gives the protein CASTLPAANYGYTF.